Reported below is one T cell receptor beta chain. The sample is drawn from a study of T cell changes during pregnancy in multiple sclerosis. The ends lost 3 bases at V and 3 bases at J; junction bases unmatched: 4. The CDR3 extends over 14 amino acids. Germline lookup yields CDR1 MNHEY and CDR2 SVGAGI. TCRdb's table, derived via immunoSEQ multiplex PCR, lists solely in-frame clones and lacks some. Of 33,000 or so clones in the sample, nearly 90% were seen once. The receptor comes from a female donor with multiple sclerosis, enrolled in a pregnancy study. This specimen consisted of CD8+ T cells from peripheral blood mononuclear cells, obtained in the third trimester of pregnancy. The chain has TRBV6-5 and TRBJ2-7; 8 bases match TRBD1. The CDR3 region has the DNA TGTGCCAGCAGTTATGGGACAGGCTTCTACGAGCAGTACTTC. This codes for CASSYGTGFYEQYF.